What follows is one T cell receptor (beta chain) and its context. This sample is part of a study of Ad26.COV2.S vaccination and SARS-CoV-2 variants. Across the study: Into the muscle, Ad26.COV2.S was dosed once or twice, 56 days apart.

As to treatment: over 15 received Ad26.COV2.S at low or high dose, single or two shots; about 5 received placebo; per-sample allocation not given. Samples came from day 63 after the first vaccine or placebo injection. Ad26.COV2.S expressed prefusion-stabilized spike from the original Wuhan strain. V lost 0 bases and J lost 6; bases outside the gene matches: 8. The CDR3 consists of 15 residues. Germline assignment: CDR1 MNHNY and CDR2 SVGAGI (reference sequence). The protocol was immunoSEQ multiplex PCR, while the TCRdb copy is restricted to in-frame clones and leaves out a portion. There are around 370,000 clones in the sample; 85% occur only once, and 2.5% to 3.5% lies in the top ten.

Sample: peripheral blood, taken in a trial of Ad26.COV2.S vaccine versus placebo. The chain joins TRBV6-6 to TRBJ2-7; 7 nucleotides line up with TRBD1. The TCR was taken from a person between 18 and 65 years old who received the Ad26.COV2.S COVID-19 vaccine or a placebo. This CDR3 is CASSYSMTGLFEQYF. The CDR3 DNA sequence: TGTGCCAGCAGTTACTCGATGACAGGGTTATTCGAGCAGTACTTC.